This entry describes one T cell receptor beta chain. Its antigen is not known. V was cut by 1 base and J by 4 bases, with 11 bases left in between. The germline V gene has CDR1 MGHRA and CDR2 YSYEKL. The CDR3 runs to 14 residues. The data derive from a study of T cell responses to AZD1222 COVID-19 vaccine. Study-wide findings and caveats: Females made up more of the donors, who were largely white British, and clonal diversity may have come out too low. Epitopes outside B.1.351 and B.1.1.7 mutated regions reportedly drew nearly half of spike TCRs. Only six or seven AZD1222 recipients were seropositive at baseline. Following two doses of AZD1222, Spike-specific TCR breadth and depth rose.

Clones were sequenced by immunoSEQ multiplex PCR, and TCRdb holds only the in-frame ones, with some missing. This table holds about 100,000 clones, less than 90% found once. The chain employs TRBV4-1 and TRBJ2-7, with D possibly being TRBD1 (6 bases). Sequenced here: peripheral blood, sampled on day 0 of AZD1222 vaccination. This TCR was recovered from an adult in good health. CDR3 nucleotide sequence: TGCGCCAGCAGCCAAGGTCAGGGGAGTTACGAGCAGTACTTC. Its translation: CASSQGQGSYEQYF.